Below, 7 T cell receptor beta chains from the same sample are listed, as sequenced in a study of blood T cell repertoires in COVID-19. Profiling relied on immunoSEQ multiplex PCR, and the TCRdb table lists in-frame clones only, not all of them. The sample lists some 290,000 clones; around nine tenths were seen once. The sequencing sample was made of PBMCs or T cells enriched from blood (not recorded which). These receptors were taken from a woman aged 30 to 39 who had been exposed to COVID-19.

V is TRBV12-3 or TRBV12-4 and J is TRBJ1-5; D call uncertain. This CDR3 spans 13 amino acids. The V gene lost 7 bases and the J gene lost 1 base, with 8 bases spanning the gap. CDR3 sequence: CASTLLSNQPQHF. CDR3 nucleotides: TGTGCCAGCACCCTCTTAAGCAATCAGCCCCAGCATTTT.

V is TRBV6-1 and J is TRBJ2-7, with 9 bases lining up with TRBD2. The length of the CDR3 is 15 residues. Germline CDR1 is MNHNS and CDR2 is SASEGT. J was trimmed by 5 bases and V by 3 bases; bases with no gene match: 8. The CDR3 loop is CASSDPAGGQDEQYF. In DNA form, the CDR3 reads TGTGCCAGCAGTGACCCGGCGGGGGGGCAGGACGAGCAGTACTTC.

This chain links TRBV3-1 (or the pseudogene TRBV3-2) with TRBJ2-2, with 8 bases identical to TRBD2. The germline V gene encodes CDR1 LGHDT and CDR2 YNNKEL (reference sequence). V shed 0 bases, J shed 0 bases, and the junction held 9 bases outside the gene matches. The CDR3 length is 19 residues. The CDR3 nucleotides read TGTGCCAGCAGCCAAGATAGGAGCGGGGGCGCAACGAACACCGGGGAGCTGTTTTTT. This codes for CASSQDRSGGATNTGELFF.

The CDR3 DNA follows: TGTGCCAGCAGCTTGCTAGCAGGCGGGAGAGAGACCCAGTACTTC. Translating it yields CASSLLAGGRETQYF. J is TRBJ2-5 and V is TRBV5-6, with TRBD2 identical over 7 bases. CDR1 and CDR2 from the germline V gene are SGHDT and YYEEEE. CDR3 size: 15 residues. The J segment lost 4 bases and the V segment lost 1 base, leaving 7 bases of the junction unmatched. The variable domain in full, with the rest retrieved from reference TRBV5-6 and TRBJ2-5, is DAGVTQSPTHLIKTRGQQVTLRCSPKSGHDTVSWYQQALGQGPQFIFQYYEEEERQRGNFPDRFSGHQFPNYSSELNVNALLLGDSALYLCASSLLAGGRETQYFGPGTRLLVL.

The chain employs TRBV18 and TRBJ1-1; D not certain. The CDR3 is 14 amino acids. The germline V and J ends were trimmed by 3 bases and 6 bases, with 14 bases remaining between them. The germline V gene has CDR1 KGHSH and CDR2 LQKENI. Here the CDR3 DNA reads TGTGCCAGCTCACCCGCTCCCGCCGGGGCTGAAGCTTTCTTT. It encodes CASSPAPAGAEAFF.

This chain connects TRBV5-1 to TRBJ1-1; D may be TRBD1 (5 bases). Trimming stripped 5 bases from V and 3 bases from J, with 26 bases between. Looked up from germline, CDR1 is SGHRS and CDR2 is YFSETQ. The CDR3 contains 18 residues. As DNA, the CDR3 is TGCGCCAGCAGTGACCCAACTCTTCAGGGCCGCCCGGACACTGAAGCTTTCTTT. Translation: CASSDPTLQGRPDTEAFF.

The chain combines TRBV7-2 with TRBJ1-1; no definite D call. Germline-derived CDR1 and CDR2 are SGHTA and FQGNSA. CDR3 length: 13 amino acids. V lost 6 bases to trimming and J lost 1 base, with 9 bases between them. In nucleotides, the CDR3 is TGTGCCAGCAGGACTACAGAGAACACTGAAGCTTTCTTT. The encoded protein is CASRTTENTEAFF.